These 18 T cell receptor beta chains were all obtained from the same sample, sequenced in a study of identical twins. TCRdb re-called the 5' RACE reads with MiXCR, one entry per CDR3 protein. The repertoire includes 400,000 to 500,000 distinct CDR3 sequences, around 20% of them detected once, and roughly 12% sits in the top ten. Specimen: naive T cells sorted from blood. The receptors shown here come from a middle-aged man in good health.

This clonotype has at least ten counts. This chain uses TRBV4-1 with TRBJ2-1; 11 bases agree with TRBD2. Germline CDR1 and CDR2: MGHRA and YSYEKL. The CDR3 totals 15 residues. Trimming cost V 4 bases and J 9 bases; bases outside gene matches: 8. CDR3 sequence: CASSRQVAGGLEQFF. CDR3 in DNA: TGCGCCAGCAGCCGTCAAGTAGCGGGAGGGCTTGAGCAGTTCTTC.

The gene calls are TRBV18 and TRBJ2-3; D unresolved. The CDR3 runs 13 residues. Looked up from germline, CDR1 is KGHSH and CDR2 is LQKENI. V was trimmed by 0 bases and J by 6 bases, leaving 7 bases between them. The CDR3 nucleotides are TGTGCCAGCTCACCACCGTCTATCGATACGCAGTATTTT. It codes for CASSPPSIDTQYF.

The gene calls are TRBV28 and TRBJ2-7, with TRBD1 matching over 9 bases. The V segment lost 5 bases and the J segment 4 bases; nucleotides outside the gene matches: 9. Germline-derived CDR1 and CDR2 are MDHEN and SYDVKM. The CDR3 has 15 residues. CDR3 sequence reads: CASSSQDRGFYEQYF. The CDR3 DNA reads TGTGCCAGCAGTAGCCAGGACAGGGGTTTTTACGAGCAGTACTTC. The whole variable domain, remainder taken from reference TRBV28 and TRBJ2-7, is DVKVTQSSRYLVKRTGEKVFLECVQDMDHENMFWYRQDPGLGLRLIYFSYDVKMKEKGDIPEGYSVSREKKERFSLILESASTNQTSMYLCASSSQDRGFYEQYFGPGTRLTVT.

The table lists this clonotype with a few counts. The chain carries TRBV5-1 and TRBJ2-1; D call uncertain. V lost 1 base and J lost 6, with 11 bases in between. The germline CDR1 and CDR2 sequences are SGHRS and YFSETQ. CDR3 length: 14 residues. The chain's CDR3 is CASSLSRMANEQFF. CDR3 coding DNA: TGCGCCAGCAGCTTGTCAAGGATGGCCAATGAGCAGTTCTTC.

This clonotype has ten or more counts. The CDR3 is CATRENTGELFF. DNA for the CDR3: TGTGCCACCAGGGAGAACACCGGGGAGCTGTTTTTT. This chain links TRBV24-1 with TRBJ2-2; D is unresolved. V shed 7 bases and J shed 1 base, with 3 bases lying between them. This CDR3 has 12 residues. CDR1 is KGHDR, CDR2 SFDVKD, per germline.

This clonotype has a handful of counts. The chain uses TRBV6-1 and TRBJ1-5, with D tentatively TRBD1 (6 bases). Germline V lookup: CDR1 MNHNS, CDR2 SASEGT. The V and J ends lost 4 bases and 9 bases respectively, with 10 bases between them. This CDR3 has 12 residues. The CDR3: CASSATGSPQHF. The CDR3 DNA follows: TGTGCCAGCAGTGCGACAGGCTCGCCCCAGCATTTT.

This clonotype was counted many times. The chain links TRBV7-6 to TRBJ2-1; 8 positions agree with TRBD2. The germline gives CDR1 SGHVS, CDR2 FNYEAQ. The CDR3 covers 15 residues. Trimming removed 5 bases from V and 6 bases from J; junction bases left unmatched: 9. The CDR3 nucleotides are TGTGCCAGCAGCGGTCAGCGGGAGTCCCCCAATGAGCAGTTCTTC. This encodes CASSGQRESPNEQFF. Based on the CDR3 plus reference TRBV7-6 and TRBJ2-1, the full variable domain is GAGVSQSPRYKVTKRGQDVALRCDPISGHVSLYWYRQALGQGPEFLTYFNYEAQQDKSGLPNDRFSAERPEGSISTLTIQRTEQRDSAMYRCASSGQRESPNEQFFGPGTRLTVL.

The rearrangement joins TRBV7-6 to TRBJ1-1, with a possible D match to TRBD1 (5 bases). The CDR3 has 12 amino acids. V lost 9 bases and J 4 bases, leaving 12 bases between the germline ends. Per the germline V gene, CDR1 is SGHVS and CDR2 is FNYEAQ. The CDR3 is CASRGGSTEAFF. CDR3 bases: TGTGCCAGTAGGGGAGGAAGCACTGAAGCTTTCTTT. Looking up the rest from reference TRBV7-6 and TRBJ1-1 gives the full variable domain: GAGVSQSPRYKVTKRGQDVALRCDPISGHVSLYWYRQALGQGPEFLTYFNYEAQQDKSGLPNDRFSAERPEGSISTLTIQRTEQRDSAMYRCASRGGSTEAFFGQGTRLTVV.

V and J are TRBV29-1 and TRBJ2-7, with 11 bases that match TRBD1. In germline, CDR1 is SQVTM, CDR2 ANQGSEA. The CDR3 has 15 amino acids. Unmatched junction bases numbered 8, after V lost 7 bases and J lost 0 bases. CDR3 DNA sequence: TGCAGCGCTCTCGGGACAGGGGGGAGCTCCTACGAGCAGTACTTC. It yields the protein CSALGTGGSSYEQYF.

This clonotype was counted between two and nine times. The rearrangement joins TRBV12-3 or TRBV12-4 to TRBJ2-3; 8 nucleotides match TRBD1. Trimming cost V 3 bases and J 1 base; bases outside gene matches: 6. The CDR3 covers 16 residues. The CDR3 protein is CASSLDQGAGTDTQYF. The DNA of the CDR3 is TGTGCCAGCAGTTTGGACCAGGGGGCTGGCACAGATACGCAGTATTTT.

At least ten counts were recorded for this clonotype. This chain joins TRBV29-1 and TRBJ2-1, with 7 bases aligning to TRBD2. V was pared by 2 bases and J by 4 bases, with 5 bases of the junction left unmatched. Germline-derived CDR1 and CDR2 are SQVTM and ANQGSEA. This CDR3 contains 14 residues. CDR3 nucleotides: TGCAGCGTTGAACTAGCGGCCAATTACAATGAGCAGTTCTTC. It yields the protein CSVELAANYNEQFF.

The chain employs TRBV29-1 and TRBJ2-4; the D gene is possibly TRBD2 (5 bases). V was shortened by 7 bases and J by 9 bases, with 16 bases between the two germline ends. Germline assignment: CDR1 SQVTM and CDR2 ANQGSEA. The CDR3 has 12 amino acids. CDR3 region: CSGEGPMGIQYF. The DNA for the CDR3 is TGCAGCGGTGAGGGCCCCATGGGCATTCAGTACTTC.

This clonotype was picked up a small number of times. The rearrangement joins TRBV4-1 to TRBJ1-5; 11 nucleotides match TRBD1. V was clipped by 1 base and J by 11 bases; unmatched bases: 7. Germline CDR1 MGHRA, CDR2 YSYEKL. This CDR3 spans 15 amino acids. For the CDR3, the DNA is TGCGCCAGCAGCCAAGCCGGACAGGGGGCGAAGACCCAGCATTTT. This sequence encodes CASSQAGQGAKTQHF.

This clonotype turned up a few times. This chain connects TRBV7-8 to TRBJ2-1; 13 nucleotides match TRBD2. V gave up 5 bases and J gave up 0 bases; unmatched junction bases: 7. CDR1 SGHVS and CDR2 FQNEAQ come from the germline V gene. The CDR3 has 18 amino acids. Written as DNA, the CDR3 is TGTGCCAGCAGCAATGGGACTAGCGGGATTCGCTCCTACAATGAGCAGTTCTTC. The encoded protein is CASSNGTSGIRSYNEQFF.

This chain links TRBV5-1 with TRBJ2-7, with 12 bases fitting TRBD2. V gave up 6 bases and J gave up 5 bases; unmatched junction bases: 6. This CDR3 comprises 14 residues. Germline assignment: CDR1 SGHRS and CDR2 YFSETQ. The CDR3 DNA reads as TGCGCCAGCAAGAAGGCTAGCGGGAGGGACGAGCAGTACTTC. The encoded protein is CASKKASGRDEQYF.

This clonotype was detected ten times or more. The chain employs TRBV18 and TRBJ2-3; D not resolved. The germline V and J ends were trimmed by 0 bases and 8 bases, with 3 bases remaining between them. Germline-derived CDR1 and CDR2 are KGHSH and LQKENI. This CDR3 has 11 residues. The CDR3 protein is CASSPPGTQYF. The CDR3 DNA reads TGTGCCAGCTCACCACCGGGTACGCAGTATTTT.

The rearrangement uses TRBV12-3 or TRBV12-4 and TRBJ1-2; TRBD1 might be the D (6 bases). V was trimmed by 6 bases and J by 5 bases, leaving 13 bases between them. This CDR3 is 13 amino acids long. The CDR3 loop is CASSPTGTYGYTF. CDR3 in DNA: TGTGCCAGCAGCCCCACAGGGACATATGGCTACACCTTC.

V usage is TRBV12-3 or TRBV12-4 and J usage is TRBJ2-3, with TRBD2 matching 7 bases. The CDR3 is 19 residues long. Germline trimming cut 5 bases from V and 2 bases from J; bases unmatched to any gene: 19. The CDR3 coding sequence is TGTGCCAGCAGTCCGGGGTATGCCCCTAGCGGAAGATTCACAGATACGCAGTATTTT. Translated: CASSPGYAPSGRFTDTQYF.